This T cell receptor beta chain comes out of a study of T cells after yellow fever vaccination. Background on the study: Where fractions had low cell numbers, libraries were prepared from them with the SMART-Seq v4 Ultra Low Input RNA kit. Overall study results and limits: Clones that expanded after primary vaccination mostly reappeared after the booster (over 95% CD4, 75% to 90% CD8).

V shed 1 base and J shed 5 bases, with 11 bases lying between them. CDR3 length equals 14 residues. Germline CDR1 reads LGHNA; CDR2 reads YNFKEQ. The authors made TCR cDNA by 5'RACE template switching, adding a universal primer site and UMIs. TCRdb reprocessed the 5' RACE reads via MiXCR and lists one record per CDR3 protein. The sample holds 110,000 to 150,000 distinct CDR3 sequences, under 7% seen once. This clonotype was counted between two and nine times. Its antigen is undetermined. The sample consisted of CD4+ T cells sorted from PBMCs, taken 10 days after the yellow fever booster vaccination. The chain combines TRBV4-2 with TRBJ2-5, with D hard to call. This TCR was sampled from a man aged 25-45 years who received the YFV17D yellow fever vaccine. The CDR3 DNA sequence: TGTGCCAGCAGCCAAGGCCTGGTTTTGGAGACCCAGTACTTC. As protein: CASSQGLVLETQYF.